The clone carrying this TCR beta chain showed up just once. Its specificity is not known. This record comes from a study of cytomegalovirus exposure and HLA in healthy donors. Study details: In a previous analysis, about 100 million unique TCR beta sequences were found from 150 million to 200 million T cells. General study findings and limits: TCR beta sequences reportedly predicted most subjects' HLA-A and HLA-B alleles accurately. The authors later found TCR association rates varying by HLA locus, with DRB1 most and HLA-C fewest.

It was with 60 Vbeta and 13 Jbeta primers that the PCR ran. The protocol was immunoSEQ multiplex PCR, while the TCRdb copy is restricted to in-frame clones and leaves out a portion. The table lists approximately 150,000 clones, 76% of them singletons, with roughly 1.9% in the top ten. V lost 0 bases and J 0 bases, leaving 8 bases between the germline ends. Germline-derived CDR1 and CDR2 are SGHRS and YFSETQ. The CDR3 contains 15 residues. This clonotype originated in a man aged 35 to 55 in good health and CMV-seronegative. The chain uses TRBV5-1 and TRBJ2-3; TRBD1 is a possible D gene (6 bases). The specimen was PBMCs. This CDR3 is CASSLGDTSTDTQYF. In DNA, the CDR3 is TGCGCCAGCAGCTTGGGGGACACCAGCACAGATACGCAGTATTTT. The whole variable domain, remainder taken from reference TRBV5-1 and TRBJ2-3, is KAGVTQTPRYLIKTRGQQVTLSCSPISGHRSVSWYQQTPGQGLQFLFEYFSETQRNKGNFPGRFSGRQFSNSRSEMNVSTLELGDSALYLCASSLGDTSTDTQYFGPGTRLTVL.